This TCR beta chain was profiled in a study of CD8+CD57+ T cells in acquired aplastic anemia. Looking at the study overall: Sorted CD4+ and CD8+ cells gave a mean 3.2 ug DNA, range roughly 0.18 to 30 ug.

General study results and limits: Comparison of patients with controls identified roughly 27 shared CD8+ CDR3 sequences.

Genomic DNA, the template, was used for profiling of the TCR beta VDJ and CDR3. TCRdb processed the reads anew with MiXCR; each CDR3 protein has one entry. The data show about 220,000 distinct CDR3 sequences, with 30% to 35% seen just once and 0.95% to 1.3% held by the top ten. Regarding this clonotype: Its specificity is not known.

Sequencing input: sorted CD4+, CD8+, or CD8+CD57+ T cells (not recorded which) from PBMCs. The clonotype comes from a human donor in good health, serving as a control.

In DNA, the CDR3 is TGCAGCGTCGCCACAGATACGCAGTATTTT. The encoded protein is CSVATDTQYF. The chain has TRBV29-1 and TRBJ2-3, with D unclear. V lost 6 bases and J 2 bases, leaving 3 bases between the germline ends. The CDR3 length is 10 residues. Per germline, CDR1 SQVTM and CDR2 ANQGSEA.